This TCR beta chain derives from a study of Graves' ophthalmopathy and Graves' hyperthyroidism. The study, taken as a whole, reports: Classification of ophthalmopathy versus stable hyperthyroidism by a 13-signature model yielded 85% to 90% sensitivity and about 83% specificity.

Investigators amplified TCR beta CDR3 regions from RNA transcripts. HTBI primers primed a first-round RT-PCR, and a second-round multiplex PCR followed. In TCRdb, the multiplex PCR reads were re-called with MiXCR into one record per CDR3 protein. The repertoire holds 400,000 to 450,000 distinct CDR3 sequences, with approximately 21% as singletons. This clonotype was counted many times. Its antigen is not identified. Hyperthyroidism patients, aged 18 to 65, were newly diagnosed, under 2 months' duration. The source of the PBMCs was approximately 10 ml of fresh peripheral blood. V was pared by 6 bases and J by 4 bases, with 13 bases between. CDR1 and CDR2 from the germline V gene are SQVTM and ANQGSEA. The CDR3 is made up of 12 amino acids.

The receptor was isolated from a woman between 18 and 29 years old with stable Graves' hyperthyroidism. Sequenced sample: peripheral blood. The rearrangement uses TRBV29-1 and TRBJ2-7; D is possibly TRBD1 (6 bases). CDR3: CSVTRGGYEQYF. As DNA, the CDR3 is TGCAGCGTGACCAGGGGTGGGTACGAGCAGTACTTC.